This T cell receptor (delta chain) was sequenced for a study of Vδ1+ human thymocytes. Findings and limits, study-wide: Thymic TRG and TRD repertoires appeared highly polyclonal. Around 20% of thymic delta-chain sequences were Vdelta2, with few Vdelta3, unlike blood Vdelta1+ controls.

Of note for this clone: The antigen is unknown.

Between roughly 97% and 99.6% of sorted thymocytes were Vdelta1+. Extracted RNA was reverse transcribed into cDNA. CDR3 amplicons came from multiplex PCR with pooled V-gene forward and constant-region reverse primers. TCRdb reanalysed the multiplex PCR reads via CATT. Here the sample spans under 25,000 delta-chain clones, around 32% being singletons. Germline CDR1 is TSWWSYY and CDR2 is QGS. V was shortened by 4 bases and J by 0 bases, with 9 bases between the two germline ends. This CDR3 contains 14 residues. The chain has TRDV1 and TRDJ1; no definite D call. The sample comprised Vdelta1+ gamma-delta thymocytes from the thymus. Regarding subset: FACS-sorted CD3+ TCRalphabeta- TCRVdelta1+ TCRVdelta2- thymocytes. The source is a boy under two years old who had congenital heart surgery. In nucleotides, the CDR3 is TGTGCTCTTGGGGCAGCTAAGTACACCGATAAACTCATCTTT. Encoded protein: CALGAAKYTDKLIF.